These 29 T cell receptor beta chains came from one sample sequenced in a study of blood T cell repertoires in COVID-19. The data were produced by immunoSEQ multiplex PCR, yet TCRdb's version contains in-frame clones alone and is incomplete. This sample has 410,000 or so clones; around nine tenths occur once, and the top ten carry under 2%. What was sequenced was peripheral blood. The receptors derive from a woman aged 40 to 50 with COVID-19, enrolled during active disease.

The CDR3 is CASSPPRLLDTDTQYF. CDR3 DNA: TGTGCCAGCTCACCACCGCGGCTGCTTGACACAGATACGCAGTATTTT. The V gene is TRBV18, the J gene TRBJ2-3, with D unclear. The CDR3 covers 16 residues. Germline V gene lookup returns CDR1 KGHSH and CDR2 LQKENI. V lost 0 bases and J 2 bases, leaving 12 bases between the germline ends.

For this clone: Different DNA sequences within this sample yield the same CDR3. The V and J genes are TRBV7-2 and TRBJ1-6; 7 positions match TRBD1. In germline, CDR1 is SGHTA, CDR2 FQGNSA. The CDR3 spans 16 residues. V was pared by 5 bases and J by 0 bases, with 4 bases of the junction left unmatched. The CDR3 DNA is TGTGCCAGCAGCCCACAGGGGAGCTCCTATAATTCACCCCTCCACTTT. This translates into CASSPQGSSYNSPLHF.

This sequence joins TRBV5-1 and TRBJ1-2; the match to TRBD1 covers 8 bases. CDR1 SGHRS and CDR2 YFSETQ come from the germline V gene. Unmatched junction bases numbered 15, after V lost 4 bases and J lost 4 bases. The CDR3 is 17 amino acids. The DNA of the CDR3 is TGCGCCAGCAGCCGGGGGACAGGCCTAGGGTGGGCCTATGGCTACACCTTC. This translates into CASSRGTGLGWAYGYTF.

The chain carries TRBV9 and TRBJ1-1; TRBD1 matches at 7 bases. Germline V CDR1 and CDR2: SGDLS, YYNGEE. The CDR3 length is 16 residues. V was clipped by 0 bases and J by 3 bases; unmatched bases: 8. The CDR3 DNA is TGTGCCAGCAGCGTAGCTGTACGGGACAGAGACACTGAAGCTTTCTTT. It translates to CASSVAVRDRDTEAFF.

CDR3 coding DNA: TGTGCCAGCAGTTTAACAGTCAATGAGCAGTTCTTC. Translating it yields CASSLTVNEQFF. The V and J genes are TRBV12-3 or TRBV12-4 and TRBJ2-1; D unresolved. The CDR3 is made up of 12 amino acids. The V and J ends lost 2 bases and 6 bases respectively, with 5 bases between them.

CDR3 loop: CASSQDPGQVMTSTDTQYF. CDR3 nucleotide sequence: TGTGCCAGCAGCCAAGATCCGGGACAGGTTATGACTAGCACAGATACGCAGTATTTT. The chain combines TRBV3-1 (or the pseudogene TRBV3-2) with TRBJ2-3, with 8 bases aligning to TRBD1. The ends lost 0 bases at V and 0 bases at J; junction bases unmatched: 11. Germline loops: CDR1 LGHDT, CDR2 YNNKEL (reference sequence). This CDR3 has 19 residues.

This clone has a single count. The V gene is TRBV18, the J gene TRBJ1-3; TRBD1 matches 9 bases. The CDR3 consists of 16 residues. Germline lookup yields CDR1 KGHSH and CDR2 LQKENI. V dropped 6 bases and J dropped 2; count of bases not matched to a gene: 8. The DNA for the CDR3 is TGTGCCAGCTCGAATACCGGGACAGGGACTGGAAACACCATATATTTT. It specifies CASSNTGTGTGNTIYF.

V gene TRBV19 combines with J gene TRBJ1-1; 7 bases line up with TRBD1. CDR3 length: 15 residues. Germline assignment: CDR1 LNHDA and CDR2 SQIVND (reference sequence). Unmatched junction bases numbered 16, after V lost 8 bases and J lost 7 bases. CDR3 protein: CASAYPGQPVREAFF. The CDR3 DNA sequence: TGTGCCAGTGCCTACCCGGGACAGCCGGTTCGTGAAGCTTTCTTT. Full variable domain (remainder filled in from reference TRBV19 and TRBJ1-1): DGGITQSPKYLFRKEGQNVTLSCEQNLNHDAMYWYRQDPGQGLRLIYYSQIVNDFQKGDIAEGYSVSREKKESFPLTVTSAQKNPTAFYLCASAYPGQPVREAFFGQGTRLTVV.

This chain links TRBV5-4 with TRBJ1-5; 11 bases fit TRBD1. Germline loops: CDR1 SGHNT, CDR2 YYREEE (reference sequence). The V segment lost 3 bases and the J segment 7 bases; nucleotides outside the gene matches: 6. The CDR3 sequence is 15 residues long. The CDR3 region has the DNA TGTGCCAGCAGCTCGACGGGACAGGGGGACCAGCCCCAGCATTTT. It codes for CASSSTGQGDQPQHF.

V is TRBV11-2 and J is TRBJ2-3; 7 bases are shared with TRBD2. V lost 5 bases and J lost 6; bases outside the gene matches: 17. This CDR3 comprises 17 residues. The V gene's germline CDR1 is SGHAT and CDR2 FQNNGV. The CDR3 here is CASSDVIPTGGYDTQYF. In nucleotides, the CDR3 is TGTGCCAGCAGCGACGTGATCCCGACGGGAGGTTACGATACGCAGTATTTT.

The chain carries TRBV2 and TRBJ1-3; D not certain. Germline CDR1 reads SNHLY; CDR2 reads FYNNEI. V shed 11 bases and J shed 0 bases, with 14 bases lying between them. The CDR3 length is 14 residues. CDR3 DNA: TGTGCCTCCGAGAGGGCTTCCTCTGGAAACACCATATATTTT. Its protein product is CASERASSGNTIYF.

The rearrangement links TRBV7-8 to TRBJ2-1, with 13 bases that match TRBD2. Germline V gene data show CDR1 as SGHVS and CDR2 as FQNEAQ. The CDR3 spans 17 residues. Unmatched junction bases numbered 7, after V lost 5 bases and J lost 3 bases. CDR3 residues: CASSQRTSGGSYNEQFF. DNA for the CDR3: TGTGCCAGCAGCCAGCGGACTAGCGGGGGTAGCTACAATGAGCAGTTCTTC.

The chain has TRBV7-2 and TRBJ1-1, with D perhaps matching TRBD1 (5 bases). Germline V gene lookup returns CDR1 SGHTA and CDR2 FQGNSA. The CDR3 runs 14 residues. V gave up 4 bases and J gave up 4 bases, with 13 bases separating them. The chain's CDR3 is CASSSQGSGTEAFF. Written as DNA, the CDR3 is TGTGCCAGCAGCTCCCAGGGTAGTGGCACTGAAGCTTTCTTT. Full variable domain (rest looked up from reference TRBV7-2 and TRBJ1-1): GAGVSQSPSNKVTEKGKDVELRCDPISGHTALYWYRQSLGQGLEFLIYFQGNSAPDKSGLPSDRFSAERTGGSVSTLTIQRTQQEDSAVYLCASSSQGSGTEAFFGQGTRLTVV.

V usage is TRBV27 and J usage is TRBJ1-2; tentatively, D is TRBD1 (5 bases). This CDR3 has 14 residues. In germline, CDR1 is MNHEY, CDR2 SMNVEV (reference sequence). V was shortened by 1 base and J by 4 bases, with 10 bases between the two germline ends. The CDR3 region is CASSLFFQGYGYTF. Here the CDR3 DNA reads TGTGCCAGCAGTTTATTTTTCCAGGGCTATGGCTACACCTTC.

This rearrangement joins TRBV7-9 to TRBJ1-2, with 10 bases lining up with TRBD1. This CDR3 has 16 residues. V shed 5 bases and J 4 bases; nucleotides not matched to a gene: 10. Germline assignment: CDR1 SEHNR and CDR2 FQNEAQ (reference sequence). CDR3 protein: CASSPIPDRGIYGYTF. The CDR3 nucleotides read TGTGCCAGCAGCCCTATACCGGACAGGGGGATCTATGGCTACACCTTC.

The V and J genes are TRBV19 and TRBJ1-4, with D possibly matching TRBD1 (6 bases). Germline V gene sequence: CDR1 LNHDA, CDR2 SQIVND (reference sequence). V was shortened by 10 bases and J by 7 bases, with 16 bases between the two germline ends. CDR3 length: 13 residues. The CDR3 loop is CATRGRGAEKLFF. CDR3 coding DNA: TGTGCCACCCGAGGCAGGGGAGCTGAAAAACTGTTTTTT.

This chain links TRBV5-1 with TRBJ2-1; D gene uncertain. This CDR3 is built from 13 residues. CDR1 SGHRS and CDR2 YFSETQ come from the germline V gene. Between the trimmed V and J ends, which lost 4 bases and 4 bases, there was a span of 9 bases. CDR3 amino acids: CASSLPPYNEQFF. CDR3 DNA sequence: TGCGCCAGCAGCCTCCCTCCTTACAATGAGCAGTTCTTC.

This clone appeared once. The chain recombines TRBV3-1 (or the pseudogene TRBV3-2) with TRBJ2-7; TRBD1 might be the D (6 bases). This CDR3 is built from 14 residues. With 1 base removed from V and 2 bases from J, the gap between germline ends came to 9 bases. Germline loops: CDR1 LGHDT, CDR2 YNNKEL (reference sequence). The CDR3 DNA sequence: TGTGCCAGCAGCCAAGTACAGGGCGCCTACGAGCAGTACTTC. The encoded protein is CASSQVQGAYEQYF.

This clone was seen only a few times. The rearrangement uses TRBV6-2 or TRBV6-3 and TRBJ2-3; 10 nucleotides align to TRBD2. The CDR3 contains 19 residues. J gave up 6 bases and V 4 bases, and 19 bases lay outside the gene matches. CDR1 and CDR2 (germline): MNHEY, SVGEGT. This chain's CDR3 is CASSSHLAGVGPLTDTQYF. CDR3 nucleotides: TGTGCCAGCAGTTCCCATCTAGCGGGAGTAGGTCCCCTCACGGATACGCAGTATTTT.

CDR3 bases: TGTGCCAGCAGCAAAGGGGGAGGGGAGACCCAGTACTTC. It encodes CASSKGGGETQYF. The chain carries TRBV5-4 and TRBJ2-5; D perhaps matches TRBD2 (7 bases). Per the germline V gene, CDR1 is SGHNT and CDR2 is YYREEE (reference sequence). V was pared by 4 bases and J by 5 bases, with 12 bases between. This CDR3 has 13 amino acids.

The chain has TRBV6-1 and TRBJ1-5, with a weak D call TRBD1 (6 bases). V was clipped by 3 bases and J by 2 bases, with 20 bases between them. Per germline, CDR1 MNHNS and CDR2 SASEGT. The CDR3 extends over 18 amino acids. The CDR3 sequence is CASSDGGASTWGNQPQHF. CDR3 DNA: TGTGCCAGCAGTGACGGGGGGGCCTCAACCTGGGGCAATCAGCCCCAGCATTTT.

The chain recombines TRBV4-1 with TRBJ2-2; TRBD1 agrees at 10 bases. The CDR3 spans 18 residues. The germline V gene has CDR1 MGHRA and CDR2 YSYEKL. The V and J ends lost 0 bases and 4 bases, in that order; junction bases with no gene match: 8. The CDR3 here is CASSQEGPDRGITGELFF. The CDR3 bases are TGCGCCAGCAGCCAAGAAGGACCGGACAGGGGGATCACCGGGGAGCTGTTTTTT.

The chain joins TRBV5-1 to TRBJ2-1; D is perhaps TRBD2 (5 bases). V was clipped by 0 bases and J by 1 base, with 8 bases between them. The CDR3 has 15 residues. Germline loops: CDR1 SGHRS, CDR2 YFSETQ. DNA of the CDR3: TGCGCCAGCAGCTTGGGGGAGTCTTCCTACAATGAGCAGTTCTTC. Translation gives CASSLGESSYNEQFF. Looking up the rest from reference TRBV5-1 and TRBJ2-1 gives the full variable domain: KAGVTQTPRYLIKTRGQQVTLSCSPISGHRSVSWYQQTPGQGLQFLFEYFSETQRNKGNFPGRFSGRQFSNSRSEMNVSTLELGDSALYLCASSLGESSYNEQFFGPGTRLTVL.

This chain connects TRBV6-4 to TRBJ1-1, with D possibly TRBD1 on 5 matching bases. The CDR3 runs to 15 residues. The germline V and J ends were trimmed by 6 bases and 1 base, with 15 bases remaining between them. The V gene's germline CDR1 is MRHNA and CDR2 SNTAGT. The CDR3 DNA reads as TGTGCCAGCAGGGCTAGGGACTCAAAGAACACTGAAGCTTTCTTT. Encoded protein: CASRARDSKNTEAFF.

The chain employs TRBV4-3 and TRBJ2-1; 8 nucleotides agree with TRBD2. The V segment lost 3 bases and the J segment 3 bases; nucleotides outside the gene matches: 7. CDR3 length: 16 residues. The germline gives CDR1 LGHNA, CDR2 YSLEER. CDR3 DNA sequence: TGCGCCAGCAGCCAGGAACTAGCGGAGCACTACAATGAGCAGTTCTTC. Protein sequence: CASSQELAEHYNEQFF.

The chain is built from TRBV27 and TRBJ1-1; tentatively, D is TRBD1 (5 bases). Germline V lookup: CDR1 MNHEY, CDR2 SMNVEV (reference sequence). With 5 bases removed from V and 6 bases from J, the gap between germline ends came to 16 bases. The CDR3 covers 14 residues. The DNA of the CDR3 is TGTGCCAGCAGTGACTGGGGGGGAGTGGCTGAAGCTTTCTTT. Translation: CASSDWGGVAEAFF.

V gene TRBV15 combines with J gene TRBJ1-2; D gene uncertain. V gave up 1 base and J gave up 1 base, with 7 bases separating them. CDR3 size: 14 residues. Germline V CDR1 and CDR2: LNHNV, YYDKDF (reference sequence). Here the CDR3 DNA reads TGTGCCACCAGCAGAGCCGCGGTTAACTATGGCTACACCTTC. It is translated as CATSRAAVNYGYTF.

The CDR3 region is CASSDGREGPSGANVLTF. CDR3 DNA: TGTGCCAGCAGTGACGGGCGGGAAGGCCCTTCTGGGGCCAACGTCCTGACTTTC. This rearrangement joins TRBV6-4 to TRBJ2-6; a possible D gene is TRBD2 (6 bases). Between the trimmed V and J ends, which lost 2 bases and 1 base, there was a span of 15 bases. This CDR3 is built from 18 residues. Germline CDR1 reads MRHNA; CDR2 reads SNTAGT.

A single count supports this clone. This chain links TRBV9 with TRBJ1-3; TRBD1 matches at 8 bases. The CDR3 has 15 amino acids. Germline trimming cut 4 bases from V and 4 bases from J; bases unmatched to any gene: 7. Germline V CDR1 and CDR2: SGDLS, YYNGEE. CDR3 region: CASSPPQGVGNTIYF. The CDR3 region has the DNA TGTGCCAGCAGCCCACCACAGGGGGTCGGAAACACCATATATTTT.